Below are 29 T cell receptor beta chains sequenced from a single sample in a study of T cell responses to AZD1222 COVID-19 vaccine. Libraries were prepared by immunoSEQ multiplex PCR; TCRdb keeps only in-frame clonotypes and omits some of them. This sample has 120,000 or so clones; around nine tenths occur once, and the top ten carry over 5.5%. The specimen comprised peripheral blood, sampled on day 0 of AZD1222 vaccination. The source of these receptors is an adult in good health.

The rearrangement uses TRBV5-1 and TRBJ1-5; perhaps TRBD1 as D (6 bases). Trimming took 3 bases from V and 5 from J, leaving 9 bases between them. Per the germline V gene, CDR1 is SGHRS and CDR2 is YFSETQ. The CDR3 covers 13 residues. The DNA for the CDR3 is TGCGCCAGCAGCTATTACAGGGATCAGCCCCAGCATTTT. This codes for CASSYYRDQPQHF. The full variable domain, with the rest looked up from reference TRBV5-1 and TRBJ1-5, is KAGVTQTPRYLIKTRGQQVTLSCSPISGHRSVSWYQQTPGQGLQFLFEYFSETQRNKGNFPGRFSGRQFSNSRSEMNVSTLELGDSALYLCASSYYRDQPQHFGDGTRLSIL.

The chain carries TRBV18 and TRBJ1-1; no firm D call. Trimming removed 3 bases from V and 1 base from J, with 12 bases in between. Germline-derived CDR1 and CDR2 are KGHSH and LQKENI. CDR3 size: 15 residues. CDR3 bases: TGTGCCAGCTCACCCCCACCTAGCGGGAACACTGAAGCTTTCTTT. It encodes CASSPPPSGNTEAFF. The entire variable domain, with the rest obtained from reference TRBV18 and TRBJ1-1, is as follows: NAGVMQNPRHLVRRRGQEARLRCSPMKGHSHVYWYRQLPEEGLKFMVYLQKENIIDESGMPKERFSAEFPKEGPSILRIQQVVRGDSAAYFCASSPPPSGNTEAFFGQGTRLTVV.

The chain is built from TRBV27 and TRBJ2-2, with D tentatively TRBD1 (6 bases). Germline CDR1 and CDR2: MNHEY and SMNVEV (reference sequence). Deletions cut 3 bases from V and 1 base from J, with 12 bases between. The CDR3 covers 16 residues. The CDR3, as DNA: TGTGCCAGCAGTTTGGGGGCGCTCTGGAACACCGGGGAGCTGTTTTTT. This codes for CASSLGALWNTGELFF.

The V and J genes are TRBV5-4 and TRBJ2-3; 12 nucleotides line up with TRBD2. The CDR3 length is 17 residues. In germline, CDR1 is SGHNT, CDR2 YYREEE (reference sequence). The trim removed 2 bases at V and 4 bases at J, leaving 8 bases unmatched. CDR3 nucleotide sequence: TGTGCCAGCAGCTTTTCCCCGACTAGCGGGGGTGCAGATACGCAGTATTTT. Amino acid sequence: CASSFSPTSGGADTQYF. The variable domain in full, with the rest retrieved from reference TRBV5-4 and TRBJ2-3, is ETGVTQSPTHLIKTRGQQVTLRCSSQSGHNTVSWYQQALGQGPQFIFQYYREEENGRGNFPPRFSGLQFPNYSSELNVNALELDDSALYLCASSFSPTSGGADTQYFGPGTRLTVL.

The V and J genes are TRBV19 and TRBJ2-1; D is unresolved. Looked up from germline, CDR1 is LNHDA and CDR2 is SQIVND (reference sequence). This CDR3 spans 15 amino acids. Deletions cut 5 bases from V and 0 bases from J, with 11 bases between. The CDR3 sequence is CASSPQDASYNEQFF. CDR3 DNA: TGTGCCAGTAGTCCTCAGGATGCCTCCTACAATGAGCAGTTCTTC.

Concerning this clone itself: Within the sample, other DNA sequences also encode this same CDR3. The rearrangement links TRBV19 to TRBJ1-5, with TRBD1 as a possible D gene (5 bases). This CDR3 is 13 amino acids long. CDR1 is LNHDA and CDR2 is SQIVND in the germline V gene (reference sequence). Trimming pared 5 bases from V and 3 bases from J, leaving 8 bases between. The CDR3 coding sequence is TGTGCCAGTAGTCAGGGCCTCAATCAGCCCCAGCATTTT. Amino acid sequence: CASSQGLNQPQHF.

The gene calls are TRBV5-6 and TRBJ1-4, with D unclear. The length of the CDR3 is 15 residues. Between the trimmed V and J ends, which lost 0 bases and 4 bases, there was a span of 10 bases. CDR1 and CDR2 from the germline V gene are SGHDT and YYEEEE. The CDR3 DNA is TGTGCCAGCAGCTTGGGGTACTCTTTTAATGAAAAACTGTTTTTT. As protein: CASSLGYSFNEKLFF.

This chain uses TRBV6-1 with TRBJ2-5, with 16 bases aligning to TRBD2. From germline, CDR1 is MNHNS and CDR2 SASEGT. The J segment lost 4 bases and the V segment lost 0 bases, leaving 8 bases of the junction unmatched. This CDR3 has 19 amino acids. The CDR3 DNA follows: TGTGCCAGCAGTGAAGCCTATGGGACTAGCGGGAGGGAAGGAGAGACCCAGTACTTC. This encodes CASSEAYGTSGREGETQYF.

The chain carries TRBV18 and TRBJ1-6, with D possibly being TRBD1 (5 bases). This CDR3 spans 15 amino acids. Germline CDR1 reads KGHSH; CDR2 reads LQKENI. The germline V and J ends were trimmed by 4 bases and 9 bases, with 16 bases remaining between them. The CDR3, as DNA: TGTGCCAGCTCACGGGAGGGACGAAGCACTTCACCCCTCCACTTT. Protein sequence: CASSREGRSTSPLHF. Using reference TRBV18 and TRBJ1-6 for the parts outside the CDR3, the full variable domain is NAGVMQNPRHLVRRRGQEARLRCSPMKGHSHVYWYRQLPEEGLKFMVYLQKENIIDESGMPKERFSAEFPKEGPSILRIQQVVRGDSAAYFCASSREGRSTSPLHFGNGTRLTVT.

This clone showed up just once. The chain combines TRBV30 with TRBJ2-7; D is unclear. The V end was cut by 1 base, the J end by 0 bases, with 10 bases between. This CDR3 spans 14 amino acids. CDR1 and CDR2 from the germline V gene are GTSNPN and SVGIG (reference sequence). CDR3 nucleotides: TGTGCCTGGAGTGGCGTTAGGAGCTCCTACGAGCAGTACTTC. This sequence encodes CAWSGVRSSYEQYF. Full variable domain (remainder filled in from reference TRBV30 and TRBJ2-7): SQTIHQWPATLVQPVGSPLSLECTVEGTSNPNLYWYRQAAGRGLQLLFYSVGIGQISSEVPQNLSASRPQDRQFILSSKKLLLSDSGFYLCAWSGVRSSYEQYFGPGTRLTVT.

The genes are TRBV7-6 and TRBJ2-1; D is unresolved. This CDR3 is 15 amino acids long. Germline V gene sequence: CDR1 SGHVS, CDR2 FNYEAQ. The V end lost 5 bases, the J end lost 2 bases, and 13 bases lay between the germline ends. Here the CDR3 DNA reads TGTGCCAGCAGCATGAGGACGGTTACCTACAATGAGCAGTTCTTC. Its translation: CASSMRTVTYNEQFF.

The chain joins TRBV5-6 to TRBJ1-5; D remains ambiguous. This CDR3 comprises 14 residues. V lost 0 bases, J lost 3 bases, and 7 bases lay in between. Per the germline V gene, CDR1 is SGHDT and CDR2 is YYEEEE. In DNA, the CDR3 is TGTGCCAGCAGCTTGGCCGGGGTCAATCAGCCCCAGCATTTT. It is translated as CASSLAGVNQPQHF.

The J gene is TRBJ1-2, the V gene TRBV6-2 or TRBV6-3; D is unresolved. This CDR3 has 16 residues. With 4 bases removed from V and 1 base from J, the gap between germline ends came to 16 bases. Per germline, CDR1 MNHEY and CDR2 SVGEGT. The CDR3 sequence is CASSSPGESGNYGYTF. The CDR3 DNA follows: TGTGCCAGCAGTTCCCCCGGGGAAAGCGGTAACTATGGCTACACCTTC.

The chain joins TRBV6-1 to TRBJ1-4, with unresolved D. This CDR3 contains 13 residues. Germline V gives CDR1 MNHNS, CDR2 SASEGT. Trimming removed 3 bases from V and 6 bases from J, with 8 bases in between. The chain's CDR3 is CASSDGIDEKLFF. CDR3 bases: TGTGCCAGCAGTGATGGTATAGATGAAAAACTGTTTTTT.

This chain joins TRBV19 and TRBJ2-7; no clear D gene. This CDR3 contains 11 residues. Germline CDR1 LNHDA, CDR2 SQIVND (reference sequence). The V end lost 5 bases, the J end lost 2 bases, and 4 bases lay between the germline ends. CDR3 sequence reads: CASSYAYEQYF. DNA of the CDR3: TGTGCCAGTAGTTACGCCTACGAGCAGTACTTC.

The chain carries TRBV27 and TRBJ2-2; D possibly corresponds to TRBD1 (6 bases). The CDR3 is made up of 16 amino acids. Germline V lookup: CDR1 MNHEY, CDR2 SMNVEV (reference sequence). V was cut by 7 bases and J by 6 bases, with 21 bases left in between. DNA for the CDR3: TGTGCCAGCAAACCGGTGGGACATAATCCCGCCGGGGAGCTGTTTTTT. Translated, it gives CASKPVGHNPAGELFF.

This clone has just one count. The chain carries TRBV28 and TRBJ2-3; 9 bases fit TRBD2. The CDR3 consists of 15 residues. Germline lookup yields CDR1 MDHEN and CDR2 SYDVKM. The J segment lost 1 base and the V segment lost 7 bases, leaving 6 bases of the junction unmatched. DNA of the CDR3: TGTGCCAGCAAATCTAGCGGGAAGGGCACAGATACGCAGTATTTT. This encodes CASKSSGKGTDTQYF.

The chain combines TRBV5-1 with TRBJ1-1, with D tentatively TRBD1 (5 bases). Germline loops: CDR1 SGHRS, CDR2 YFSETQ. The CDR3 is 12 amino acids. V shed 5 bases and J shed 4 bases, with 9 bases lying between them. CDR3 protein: CASSSGFTEAFF. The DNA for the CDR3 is TGCGCCAGCAGTTCAGGGTTCACTGAAGCTTTCTTT.

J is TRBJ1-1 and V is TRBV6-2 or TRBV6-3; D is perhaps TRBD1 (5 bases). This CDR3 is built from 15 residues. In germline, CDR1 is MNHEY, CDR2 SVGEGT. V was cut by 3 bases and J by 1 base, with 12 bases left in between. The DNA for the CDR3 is TGTGCCAGCAGTTATCGGGGACGGCCGAACACTGAAGCTTTCTTT. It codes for CASSYRGRPNTEAFF.

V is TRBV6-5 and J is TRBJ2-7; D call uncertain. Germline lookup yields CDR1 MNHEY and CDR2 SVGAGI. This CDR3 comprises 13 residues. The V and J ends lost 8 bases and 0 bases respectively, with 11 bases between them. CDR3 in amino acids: CASQSQGSYEQYF. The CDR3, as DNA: TGTGCCAGCCAGTCTCAAGGCTCCTACGAGCAGTACTTC.

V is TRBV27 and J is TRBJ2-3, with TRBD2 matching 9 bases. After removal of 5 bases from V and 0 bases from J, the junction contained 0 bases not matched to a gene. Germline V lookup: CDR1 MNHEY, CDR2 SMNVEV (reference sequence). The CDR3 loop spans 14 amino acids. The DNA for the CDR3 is TGTGCCAGCAGTCTAGCGGGAAGCACAGATACGCAGTATTTT. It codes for CASSLAGSTDTQYF.

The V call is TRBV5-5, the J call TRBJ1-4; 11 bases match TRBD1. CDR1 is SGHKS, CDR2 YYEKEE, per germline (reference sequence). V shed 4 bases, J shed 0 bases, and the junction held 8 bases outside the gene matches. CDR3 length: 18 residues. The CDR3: CASSDRDRGTPTNEKLFF. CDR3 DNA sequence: TGTGCCAGCAGCGACCGGGACAGGGGGACCCCAACTAATGAAAAACTGTTTTTT. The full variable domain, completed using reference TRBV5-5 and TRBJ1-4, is DAGVTQSPTHLIKTRGQQVTLRCSPISGHKSVSWYQQVLGQGPQFIFQYYEKEERGRGNFPDRFSARQFPNYSSELNVNALLLGDSALYLCASSDRDRGTPTNEKLFFGSGTQLSVL.

CDR3 nucleotide sequence: TGTGCCAGCAGCCAAAACACCGGGGAGCTGTTTTTT. As protein: CASSQNTGELFF. The chain employs TRBV14 and TRBJ2-2; no definite D call. Germline CDR1 reads SGHDN; CDR2 reads FVKESK. CDR3 size: 12 residues. V was trimmed by 2 bases and J by 2 bases, leaving 0 bases between them.

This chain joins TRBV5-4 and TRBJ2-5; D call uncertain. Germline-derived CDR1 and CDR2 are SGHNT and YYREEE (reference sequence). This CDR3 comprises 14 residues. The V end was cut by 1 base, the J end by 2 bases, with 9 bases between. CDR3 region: CASSLPGSQETQYF. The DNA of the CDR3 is TGTGCCAGCAGCTTGCCCGGGTCTCAAGAGACCCAGTACTTC.

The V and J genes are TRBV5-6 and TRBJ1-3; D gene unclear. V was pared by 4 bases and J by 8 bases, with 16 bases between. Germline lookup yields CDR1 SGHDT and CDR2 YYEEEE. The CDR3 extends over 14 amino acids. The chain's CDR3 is CASSIPGRQDTIYF. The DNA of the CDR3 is TGTGCCAGCAGCATACCGGGCCGTCAGGACACCATATATTTT.

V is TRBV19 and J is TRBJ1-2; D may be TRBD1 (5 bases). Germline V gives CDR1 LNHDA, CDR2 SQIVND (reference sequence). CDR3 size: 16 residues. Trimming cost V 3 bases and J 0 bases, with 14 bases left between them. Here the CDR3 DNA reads TGTGCCAGTAGTATTCCGGAAGGGGACCCTAACTATGGCTACACCTTC. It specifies CASSIPEGDPNYGYTF.

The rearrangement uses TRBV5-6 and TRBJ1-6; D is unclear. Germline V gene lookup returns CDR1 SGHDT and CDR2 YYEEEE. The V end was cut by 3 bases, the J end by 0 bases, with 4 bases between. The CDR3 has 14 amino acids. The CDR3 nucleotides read TGTGCCAGCAGCTCCGGCTCCTATAATTCACCCCTCCACTTT. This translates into CASSSGSYNSPLHF.

For the CDR3, the DNA is TGTGCCAGAAGGGTTGGTTCACCCCTCCACTTT. This sequence encodes CARRVGSPLHF. The rearrangement joins TRBV9 to TRBJ1-6; D not resolved. Germline values: CDR1 SGDLS, CDR2 YYNGEE. The CDR3 extends over 11 amino acids. Trimming removed 8 bases at V and 9 bases at J, with 9 bases between. Variable domain in full (rest from reference TRBV9 and TRBJ1-6): DSGVTQTPKHLITATGQRVTLRCSPRSGDLSVYWYQQSLDQGLQFLIQYYNGEERAKGNILERFSAQQFPDLHSELNLSSLELGDSALYFCARRVGSPLHFGNGTRLTVT.

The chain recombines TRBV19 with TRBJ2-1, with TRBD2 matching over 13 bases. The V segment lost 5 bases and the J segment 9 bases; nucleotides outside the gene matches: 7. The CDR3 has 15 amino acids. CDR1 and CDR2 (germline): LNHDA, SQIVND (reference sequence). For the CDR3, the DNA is TGTGCCAGTAGTGCCTGGACTAGCGGGAGCGCTGAGCAGTTCTTC. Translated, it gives CASSAWTSGSAEQFF.